Presented here are 9 T cell receptor beta chains from one specimen sequenced in a study of cytomegalovirus exposure and HLA in healthy donors. PCR was performed using 60 Vbeta and 13 Jbeta primers. Sequencing used immunoSEQ multiplex PCR; TCRdb keeps in-frame clones, though not all of them. The profile shows some 150,000 clones, about four fifths of them singletons. The sequencing input was PBMCs. The source is a man between 40 and 49 years old in good health and CMV-seropositive.

V is TRBV18 and J is TRBJ2-2; no definite D call. The CDR3 covers 14 residues. Trimming stripped 5 bases from V and 8 bases from J, with 15 bases between. CDR1 and CDR2 (germline): KGHSH, LQKENI. CDR3 region: CASSTTEHPGELFF. Here the CDR3 DNA reads TGTGCCAGCTCAACTACGGAGCATCCTGGGGAGCTGTTTTTT.

This clone appeared a few times. The chain uses TRBV2 and TRBJ1-1; D is uncertain. Looked up from germline, CDR1 is SNHLY and CDR2 is FYNNEI. Trimming left V 2 bases short and J 1 base short, with 11 bases between. This CDR3 region has 15 residues. DNA of the CDR3: TGTGCCAGCAGTGAACACGGTGCTGGGAACACTGAAGCTTTCTTT. This sequence encodes CASSEHGAGNTEAFF.

This chain joins TRBV2 and TRBJ2-5; D gene uncertain. This CDR3 region has 13 residues. Trimming pared 6 bases from V and 2 bases from J, leaving 10 bases between. Germline values: CDR1 SNHLY, CDR2 FYNNEI. CDR3 bases: TGTGCCAGCAGGGGCCTGAGTCAAGAGACCCAGTACTTC. Protein sequence: CASRGLSQETQYF.

J is TRBJ1-4 and V is TRBV5-4; D call uncertain. The CDR3 totals 14 residues. The germline V gene has CDR1 SGHNT and CDR2 YYREEE (reference sequence). Deletions cut 0 bases from V and 8 bases from J, with 11 bases between. In nucleotides, the CDR3 is TGTGCCAGCAGCTTGGACTTATTAAGCGAAAAACTGTTTTTT. Residues: CASSLDLLSEKLFF.

The genes are TRBV7-9 and TRBJ1-1; no definite D call. Trimming removed 2 bases from V and 1 base from J, with 5 bases in between. The CDR3 has 13 amino acids. Per the germline V gene, CDR1 is SEHNR and CDR2 is FQNEAQ (reference sequence). CDR3 sequence reads: CASSLTENTEAFF. The CDR3 DNA follows: TGTGCCAGCAGCTTAACAGAGAACACTGAAGCTTTCTTT.

This clone was counted only a few times. The CDR3 here is CASSDGLNYNEQFF. CDR3 sequence (DNA): TGTGCCAGCAGCGACGGACTAAATTACAATGAGCAGTTCTTC. This rearrangement joins TRBV5-8 to TRBJ2-1, with a weak D call TRBD2 (6 bases). The ends were cut back, 4 bases at V and 4 bases at J, with 12 bases in the middle. Germline V lookup: CDR1 SGHTS, CDR2 YDEGEE. The CDR3 is 14 amino acids.

The V call is TRBV6-1, the J call TRBJ1-5; D may be TRBD1 (5 bases). Germline V lookup: CDR1 MNHNS, CDR2 SASEGT. V was pared by 1 base and J by 6 bases, with 16 bases between. The CDR3 covers 16 residues. The CDR3 nucleotides read TGTGCCAGCAGTGAAGATGGTCAGGGTTTCGGTCAGCCCCAGCATTTT. Its translation: CASSEDGQGFGQPQHF.

V and J are TRBV5-1 and TRBJ2-7; TRBD1 matches at 9 bases. The germline V gene encodes CDR1 SGHRS and CDR2 YFSETQ. Trimming cost V 4 bases and J 3 bases; bases outside gene matches: 5. The CDR3 is 14 amino acids. The CDR3 loop reads CASSPWTGDYEQYF. CDR3 nucleotides: TGCGCCAGCAGCCCGTGGACAGGGGACTACGAGCAGTACTTC.

V is TRBV9 and J is TRBJ2-3; 7 bases line up with TRBD2. The CDR3 is 16 amino acids. The J segment lost 4 bases and the V segment lost 0 bases, leaving 8 bases of the junction unmatched. Germline lookup yields CDR1 SGDLS and CDR2 YYNGEE. CDR3 sequence: CASSVATTGGSDTQYF. The DNA for the CDR3 is TGTGCCAGCAGCGTAGCTACGACGGGGGGATCAGATACGCAGTATTTT.